This is a list of T cell receptor beta chains from one sample in a study of vaccination effects on CD4 cells after COVID-19. The antigens for these receptors are not known. Sequencing was performed with immunoSEQ multiplex PCR; in TCRdb, only in-frame clones are kept and a portion is missing. The profile covers about 24,000 clones, with about 74% appearing a single time and 9% to 12% taken by the ten largest. Specimen: CD4+ T cells from PBMCs cultured with HCoV-NL63 spike peptides, collected before COVID-19 vaccination. The receptors originated from a human donor who received a COVID-19 vaccine. CDR3s include the opening cysteine and the closing phenylalanine or tryptophan. The order of the fields is V gene, J gene, clone size, D gene, CDR3 protein, CDR3 DNA. The D gene is left open where the match is weak. Expanded clones are given a class, and other clones once, few, many or no size at all.

V: TRBV18
J: TRBJ1-4
size: few
D: NA
CDR3: CASSPPSREKLFF
DNA: TGTGCCAGCTCACCACCCTCGCGTGAAAAACTGTTTTTT

V: TRBV10-3
J: TRBJ2-1
size: NA
D: TRBD2
CDR3: CAISWTSGEYNEQFF
DNA: TGTGCCATCAGTTGGACTAGCGGGGAGTACAATGAGCAGTTCTTC

V: TRBV10-2
J: TRBJ1-3
size: few
D: NA
CDR3: CASRPTEGNSGNTIYF
DNA: TGCGCCAGCAGGCCGACCGAGGGGAACTCTGGAAACACCATATATTTT

V: TRBV19
J: TRBJ2-3
size: NA
D: NA
CDR3: CASSIQGSDTQYF
DNA: TGTGCCAGTAGTATCCAGGGTTCAGATACGCAGTATTTT

V: TRBV7-2
J: TRBJ2-7
size: few
D: TRBD2
CDR3: CASSPGLAGAYEQYF
DNA: TGTGCCAGCAGCCCCGGACTAGCGGGTGCCTACGAGCAGTACTTC

V: TRBV7-6
J: TRBJ1-3
size: NA
D: TRBD1
CDR3: CASSNPDRVSGNTIYF
DNA: TGTGCCAGCAGCAATCCGGACAGGGTCTCTGGAAACACCATATATTTT

V: TRBV7-6
J: TRBJ2-3
size: NA
D: NA
CDR3: CASSLGVGLTDTQYF
DNA: TGTGCCAGCAGCTTAGGGGTGGGCTTAACAGATACGCAGTATTTT

V: TRBV5-8
J: TRBJ2-5
size: few
D: NA
CDR3: CASSPEGGREETQYF
DNA: TGTGCCAGCAGCCCCGAGGGGGGGCGGGAGGAGACCCAGTACTTC

V: TRBV5-1
J: TRBJ1-4
size: NA
D: NA
CDR3: CASRSEGEKLFF
DNA: TGCGCCAGCAGATCGGAGGGAGAAAAACTGTTTTTT

V: TRBV12-3/TRBV12-4
J: TRBJ2-1
size: NA
D: NA
CDR3: CAIASGPYNEQFF
DNA: TGTGCCATTGCGAGCGGGCCCTACAATGAGCAGTTCTTC

V: TRBV19
J: TRBJ1-2
size: NA
D: NA
CDR3: CASSIPPGVRYTF
DNA: TGTGCCAGTAGTATTCCCCCAGGGGTACGCTACACCTTC

V: TRBV19
J: TRBJ1-3
size: NA
D: TRBD1
CDR3: CASSATQGALSGNTIYF
DNA: TGTGCCAGTAGTGCGACTCAGGGGGCGTTATCTGGAAACACCATATATTTT

V: TRBV12-5
J: TRBJ1-1
size: NA
D: TRBD1
CDR3: CASGGTGNTEAFF
DNA: TGTGCTAGTGGTGGGACAGGTAACACTGAAGCTTTCTTT

V: TRBV6-2/TRBV6-3
J: TRBJ1-1
size: NA
D: NA
CDR3: CASSYGQNTEAFF
DNA: TGTGCCAGCAGTTACGGGCAGAACACTGAAGCTTTCTTT

V: TRBV2
J: TRBJ1-5
size: few
D: NA
CDR3: CASSKGQGYNQPQHF
DNA: TGTGCCAGCAGCAAAGGCCAGGGGTACAATCAGCCCCAGCATTTT

V: TRBV5-3
J: TRBJ2-7
size: few
D: NA
CDR3: CARSLDPAEFYEQYF
DNA: TGTGCCAGAAGCTTGGACCCAGCAGAATTCTACGAGCAGTACTTC

V: TRBV7-8
J: TRBJ1-5
size: once
D: TRBD1
CDR3: CASSFRIPGQGSYQPQHF
DNA: TGTGCCAGCAGCTTCCGAATACCGGGACAGGGCTCCTATCAGCCCCAGCATTTT

V: TRBV6-5
J: TRBJ2-2
size: few
D: NA
CDR3: CASRPRRAGELFF
DNA: TGTGCCAGCAGGCCTCGCAGGGCCGGGGAGCTGTTTTTT

V: TRBV6-4
J: TRBJ1-5
size: NA
D: NA
CDR3: CASSREENQPQHF
DNA: TGTGCCAGCAGTCGGGAGGAAAATCAGCCCCAGCATTTT

V: TRBV29-1
J: TRBJ1-2
size: NA
D: TRBD1
CDR3: CSVDTGEDGYTF
DNA: TGCAGCGTTGACACAGGGGAGGATGGCTACACCTTC

V: TRBV6-6
J: TRBJ1-2
size: NA
D: NA
CDR3: CASSQDGDYGYTF
DNA: TGTGCCAGCAGCCAAGATGGGGACTATGGCTACACCTTC

V: TRBV6-1
J: TRBJ2-4
size: NA
D: TRBD2
CDR3: CASSGTRGPLAKNIQYF
DNA: TGTGCCAGCAGTGGGACTAGAGGCCCCTTGGCCAAAAACATTCAGTACTTC

V: TRBV12-3/TRBV12-4
J: TRBJ2-7
size: NA
D: NA
CDR3: CASSLHSSYEQYF
DNA: TGTGCCAGCAGTTTACACAGCTCCTACGAGCAGTACTTC

V: TRBV7-2
J: TRBJ2-1
size: NA
D: TRBD2
CDR3: CASSLVASGRNEQFF
DNA: TGTGCCAGCAGCTTAGTGGCTAGCGGGAGGAATGAGCAGTTCTTC

V: TRBV5-4
J: TRBJ1-4
size: NA
D: NA
CDR3: CASSLQGSTEKLFF
DNA: TGTGCCAGCAGCTTGCAGGGATCTACTGAAAAACTGTTTTTT

V: TRBV29-1
J: TRBJ2-7
size: NA
D: TRBD1
CDR3: CSVVPGQATYEQYF
DNA: TGCAGCGTTGTTCCAGGACAGGCTACCTACGAGCAGTACTTC

V: TRBV10-1
J: TRBJ1-5
size: NA
D: TRBD1
CDR3: CAKTGGNQPQHF
DNA: TGCGCCAAAACAGGGGGCAATCAGCCCCAGCATTTT

V: TRBV6-5
J: TRBJ2-7
size: NA
D: NA
CDR3: CASSPVLGSEQYF
DNA: TGTGCCAGCAGCCCAGTTTTAGGGTCGGAGCAGTACTTC

V: TRBV5-8
J: TRBJ2-5
size: NA
D: NA
CDR3: CASSFGRGMQETQYF
DNA: TGTGCCAGCAGCTTTGGCCGGGGGATGCAAGAGACCCAGTACTTC

V: TRBV5-1
J: TRBJ2-1
size: NA
D: TRBD2
CDR3: CASSLWGGSSYNEQFF
DNA: TGCGCCAGCAGCTTGTGGGGCGGGAGCTCCTACAATGAGCAGTTCTTC

V: TRBV6-5
J: TRBJ1-1
size: NA
D: NA
CDR3: CASSPSRSLNTEAFF
DNA: TGTGCCAGCAGTCCCTCTCGCAGTTTGAACACTGAAGCTTTCTTT

V: TRBV5-6
J: TRBJ2-5
size: once
D: TRBD2
CDR3: CASSPNYGGAQYF
DNA: TGTGCCAGCAGCCCCAACTACGGGGGGGCCCAGTACTTC